The 25 T cell receptor beta chains below all came from one sample that was sequenced in a study of regulatory T cells in long-lasting Graves disease. Regarding time point: newly diagnosed GD, antithyroid drugs for less than 3 months. With RNA extracted from PBMCs as input, the TCR library was made. CDR3 regions were amplified by Arm-PCR using iRepertoire HTBI primers to build TCR beta libraries. TCRdb reprocessed the multiplex PCR reads with MiXCR, giving one entry per CDR3 protein. The sample has about 560,000 distinct CDR3 sequences, about 16% seen once; the top ten hold around 12%. Another study also made use of these data, one on T cells in Graves' hyperthyroidism and ophthalmopathy.

Specimen: peripheral blood mononuclear cells (PBMCs), collected at new diagnosis, from a patient treated with antithyroid drugs. The origin of the receptors is a man between 18 and 35 years old with Graves disease.

This clonotype was seen repeatedly, ten times or more. The J gene is TRBJ1-2, the V gene TRBV10-3; D not resolved. The CDR3 length is 15 residues. Germline CDR1 is ENHRY and CDR2 is SYGVKD. Trimming took 3 bases from V and 3 from J, leaving 14 bases between them. The CDR3 spells CAISDFREGDYGYTF. The CDR3 DNA follows: TGTGCCATCAGTGACTTCCGTGAGGGAGACTATGGCTACACCTTC.

This clonotype came up many times. The chain employs TRBV12-3 or TRBV12-4 and TRBJ2-1; D unclear. V gave up 2 bases and J gave up 8 bases, with 7 bases separating them. This CDR3 has 12 residues. CDR3 sequence reads: CASSLLVDEQFF. CDR3 coding DNA: TGTGCCAGCAGTTTACTGGTAGATGAGCAGTTCTTC.

V gene TRBV20-1 combines with J gene TRBJ2-7, with D tentatively TRBD1 (6 bases). The germline gives CDR1 DFQATT, CDR2 SNEGSKA (reference sequence). The V and J ends lost 5 bases and 4 bases respectively, with 15 bases between them. This CDR3 is built from 13 residues. CDR3 bases: TGCAGTGCTTGGGGGCGGGCTGCTTACGAGCAGTACTTC. It specifies CSAWGRAAYEQYF.

This clonotype was recorded at least ten times. The genes are TRBV12-3 or TRBV12-4 and TRBJ2-2; 7 positions agree with TRBD1. The trim removed 6 bases at V and 4 bases at J, leaving 8 bases unmatched. The CDR3 is 15 residues long. DNA of the CDR3: TGTGCCAGCAGGCCGGGACAGATCCCCACCGGGGAGCTGTTTTTT. It codes for CASRPGQIPTGELFF.

In this sample, this clonotype turned up a few times. V usage is TRBV3-1 and J usage is TRBJ2-3; weak D call: TRBD1 (5 bases). Germline CDR1 and CDR2: LGHDT and YNNKEL (reference sequence). This CDR3 contains 16 residues. V was pared by 1 base and J by 0 bases, with 11 bases between. The CDR3: CASSQGAGMSTDTQYF. In nucleotides, the CDR3 is TGTGCCAGCAGCCAAGGAGCAGGGATGAGCACAGATACGCAGTATTTT.

This clonotype was counted ten times or more. The chain recombines TRBV12-3 or TRBV12-4 with TRBJ1-5; D not certain. V was pared by 3 bases and J by 0 bases, with 15 bases between. The CDR3 is made up of 17 amino acids. This chain's CDR3 is CASSLVVRGYSNQPQHF. The CDR3 bases are TGTGCCAGCAGTTTGGTGGTGCGGGGATATAGCAATCAGCCCCAGCATTTT.

The rearrangement links TRBV20-1 to TRBJ2-7; tentative D call: TRBD1 (6 bases). CDR3 length: 14 amino acids. Looked up from germline, CDR1 is DFQATT and CDR2 is SNEGSKA (reference sequence). Trimming cost V 0 bases and J 6 bases, with 15 bases left between them. The CDR3 DNA reads TGCAGTGCTAGAGATCCCCAGGGGCCCGGCGAGCAGTACTTC. It is translated as CSARDPQGPGEQYF.

This clonotype was seen many times. The V and J genes are TRBV12-3 or TRBV12-4 and TRBJ2-7; TRBD1 matches at 7 bases. The CDR3 covers 13 residues. V dropped 3 bases and J dropped 6; count of bases not matched to a gene: 5. The CDR3 region is CASSFRPGGEQYF. In DNA, the CDR3 is TGTGCCAGCAGTTTCAGACCAGGGGGCGAGCAGTACTTC.

This clonotype appeared a few times. The genes are TRBV4-2 and TRBJ2-7, with TRBD1 matching over 7 bases. J was trimmed by 0 bases and V by 6 bases; bases with no gene match: 5. The CDR3 runs 14 residues. Germline V gives CDR1 LGHNA, CDR2 YNFKEQ. The chain's CDR3 is CASRPDRDSYEQYF. CDR3 in DNA: TGTGCCAGCAGACCCGACAGGGACTCCTACGAGCAGTACTTC.

This chain uses TRBV29-1 with TRBJ2-5, with D tentatively TRBD2 (5 bases). The CDR3 is 17 residues long. Germline CDR1 SQVTM, CDR2 ANQGSEA. Deletions cut 8 bases from V and 5 bases from J, with 30 bases between. CDR3 sequence: CSPIPWAGTGYPETQYF. CDR3 DNA: TGCAGCCCGATCCCTTGGGCGGGCACCGGGTATCCGGAGACCCAGTACTTC.

At least ten counts were recorded for this clonotype. This sequence joins TRBV20-1 and TRBJ1-2; maybe TRBD1 (6 bases). CDR3 size: 15 residues. The V end was cut by 0 bases, the J end by 4 bases, with 15 bases between. Germline CDR1 and CDR2: DFQATT and SNEGSKA (reference sequence). CDR3 loop: CSARDANRDLYGYTF. In DNA, the CDR3 is TGCAGTGCTAGAGATGCAAACAGGGATCTCTATGGCTACACCTTC.

The chain uses TRBV19 and TRBJ1-2; TRBD1 aligns across 7 bases. The junction had 17 bases not matched to a gene; V was cut back by 7 bases and J by 3 bases. Germline V gives CDR1 LNHDA, CDR2 SQIVND (reference sequence). CDR3 size: 17 residues. DNA of the CDR3: TGTGCCAGTAAGACCCCCACAGGGGCTAAGGCCGACTATGGCTACACCTTC. This gives the protein CASKTPTGAKADYGYTF.

Many counts were recorded for this clonotype. This rearrangement joins TRBV18 to TRBJ2-3; D is unclear. V dropped 0 bases and J dropped 5 bases, with 6 bases sitting between them. CDR1 and CDR2 from the germline V gene are KGHSH and LQKENI. This CDR3 is 13 amino acids long. This chain's CDR3 is CASSPPFGDTQYF. Here the CDR3 DNA reads TGTGCCAGCTCACCACCGTTTGGAGATACGCAGTATTTT.

The sample holds a few counts of this clonotype. The junction does not match germline at one end; this may be a read error. The rearrangement links TRBV5-1 to TRBJ2-7; 9 bases are a match to TRBD1. Germline V gives CDR1 SGHRS, CDR2 YFSETQ. This CDR3 contains 15 residues. The CDR3 here is CANSLGQGLSYEQYF. The CDR3 DNA reads as TGCGCCAACAGCTTGGGACAGGGACTCTCCTACGAGCAGTACTTC.

This CDR3 is CATTSDRTDTQYF. The CDR3 coding sequence is TGTGCCACTACGTCGGACCGTACAGATACGCAGTATTTT. The genes are TRBV24-1 and TRBJ2-3; D gene uncertain. Germline CDR1 reads KGHDR; CDR2 reads SFDVKD. V lost 10 bases to trimming and J lost 3 bases, with 13 bases between them. This CDR3 spans 13 amino acids.

This clonotype was detected once. The chain combines TRBV20-1 with TRBJ1-3, with D maybe TRBD1 (5 bases). CDR1 and CDR2 (germline): DFQATT, SNEGSKA (reference sequence). The CDR3 covers 15 residues. V shed 3 bases and J shed 0 bases, with 12 bases lying between them. The DNA of the CDR3 is TGCAGTGCTAGTGATTGGGACGGCTCTGGAAACACCATATATTTT. As protein: CSASDWDGSGNTIYF.

This rearrangement joins TRBV9 to TRBJ2-2; D is ambiguous. Germline V lookup: CDR1 SGDLS, CDR2 YYNGEE. Trimming took off 0 bases at V and 1 base at J, with 7 bases between the two ends. The CDR3 contains 15 residues. The CDR3 loop reads CASSVAHKNTGELFF. Here the CDR3 DNA reads TGTGCCAGCAGCGTAGCCCACAAGAACACCGGGGAGCTGTTTTTT.

This clonotype was recorded once. The chain has TRBV6-1 and TRBJ2-7, with D perhaps TRBD1 (6 bases). This CDR3 has 17 amino acids. The ends were cut back, 6 bases at V and 7 bases at J, with 28 bases in the middle. CDR1 and CDR2 from the germline V gene are MNHNS and SASEGT. CDR3 DNA: TGTGCCAGCAGGAAGAGAGATCCGGGACAACCTTTTAGGGAGCAGTACTTC. It encodes CASRKRDPGQPFREQYF.

The V and J genes are TRBV2 and TRBJ1-5, with 10 bases lining up with TRBD1. Germline V lookup: CDR1 SNHLY, CDR2 FYNNEI. V lost 8 bases, J lost 8 bases, and 12 bases stayed unmatched. The CDR3 contains 15 residues. DNA of the CDR3: TGTGCCAGCCGCTCCGGGACAGGGGACCTTGAGCCCCAGCATTTT. Translated: CASRSGTGDLEPQHF. The full variable domain, rest sourced from reference TRBV2 and TRBJ1-5, is EPEVTQTPSHQVTQMGQEVILRCVPISNHLYFYWYRQILGQKVEFLVSFYNNEISEKSEIFDDQFSVERPDGSNFTLKIRSTKLEDSAMYFCASRSGTGDLEPQHFGDGTRLSIL.

This chain links TRBV4-1 with TRBJ1-4; the D gene is possibly TRBD1 (5 bases). There are 16 residues in the CDR3. V was cut by 4 bases and J by 0 bases, with 12 bases left in between. In germline, CDR1 is MGHRA, CDR2 YSYEKL. The CDR3 bases are TGCGCCAGCAGCCCTCAAAAGACAGCAACTAATGAAAAACTGTTTTTT. As protein: CASSPQKTATNEKLFF.

Notes on this clonotype: At one boundary the junction diverges from the germline segment, which might be a read error. This rearrangement joins TRBV12-3 or TRBV12-4 to TRBJ2-1; 9 bases agree with TRBD2. The CDR3 spans 15 residues. The CDR3 region has the DNA TGTGCCAGCAGTTTAAGGACTAGCGAAGTCAATGAGCGGTTCTTC. Translation: CASSLRTSEVNERFF.

This clonotype was counted at least ten times. J is TRBJ2-3 and V is TRBV10-1, with TRBD1 identical over 8 bases. The germline V gene has CDR1 WNHNN and CDR2 SYGVQD (reference sequence). The CDR3 has 12 amino acids. The ends lost 8 bases at V and 4 bases at J; junction bases unmatched: 2. The CDR3 here is CASRTGSDTQYF. In DNA form, the CDR3 reads TGCGCCAGCCGGACAGGGTCAGATACGCAGTATTTT.

This clonotype was seen ten or more times. The CDR3 sequence is CAIGRSSNQPQHF. CDR3 coding DNA: TGTGCCATCGGGCGGAGTAGCAATCAGCCCCAGCATTTT. J is TRBJ1-5 and V is TRBV10-3; D not certain. Trimming removed 8 bases at V and 0 bases at J, with 8 bases between. Germline V lookup: CDR1 ENHRY, CDR2 SYGVKD. This CDR3 is 13 amino acids long.

The sample holds many counts of this clonotype. The chain joins TRBV28 to TRBJ2-7; D uncertain. Trimming took off 2 bases at V and 4 bases at J, with 12 bases between the two ends. In germline, CDR1 is MDHEN, CDR2 SYDVKM. The CDR3 contains 14 residues. The CDR3 DNA reads TGTGCCAGCAGTTTAGGTGGAGTTACGTACGAGCAGTACTTC. Protein sequence: CASSLGGVTYEQYF.

This clonotype was seen many times. This chain links TRBV15 with TRBJ1-2, with D uncertain. Germline assignment: CDR1 LNHNV and CDR2 YYDKDF (reference sequence). V was shortened by 5 bases and J by 7 bases, with 14 bases between the two germline ends. The CDR3 covers 13 residues. The CDR3 here is CATSSLGWAGYTF. The CDR3 DNA is TGTGCCACCAGCTCCTTGGGGTGGGCTGGCTACACCTTC.